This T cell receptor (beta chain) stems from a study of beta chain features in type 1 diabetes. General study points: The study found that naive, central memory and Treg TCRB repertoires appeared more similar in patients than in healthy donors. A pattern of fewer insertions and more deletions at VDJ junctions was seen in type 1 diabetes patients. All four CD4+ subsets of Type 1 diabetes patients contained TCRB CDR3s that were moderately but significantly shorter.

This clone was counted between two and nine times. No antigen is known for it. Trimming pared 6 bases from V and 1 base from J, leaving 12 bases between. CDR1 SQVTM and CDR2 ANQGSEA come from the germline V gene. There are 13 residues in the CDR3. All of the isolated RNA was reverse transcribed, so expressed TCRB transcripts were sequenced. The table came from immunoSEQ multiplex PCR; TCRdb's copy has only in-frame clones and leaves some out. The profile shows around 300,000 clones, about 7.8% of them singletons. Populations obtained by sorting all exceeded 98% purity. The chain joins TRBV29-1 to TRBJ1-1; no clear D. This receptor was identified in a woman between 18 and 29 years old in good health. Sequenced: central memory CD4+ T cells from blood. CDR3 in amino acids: CSVQLFTNTEAFF. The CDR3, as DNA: TGCAGCGTCCAACTCTTTACGAACACTGAAGCTTTCTTT.